The rows below give T cell receptor beta chains drawn from one sample of a study of neurological immune-mediated disorders. TCRdb independently ran MiXCR on the 5' RACE reads; one entry per CDR3 protein. Here the sample spans under 80,000 distinct CDR3 sequences, less than 5.5% being singletons. The sequenced sample was PBMCs. These receptors came from a woman between 25 and 40 years old with multiple sclerosis. Both conserved end residues are part of each CDR3. D genes are given only for firm matches. Clone size is not always given. Where it is, it says once, few, many or a class for expanded clones.

D,V,size,J,CDR3,DNA
-,TRBV5-5,-,TRBJ1-3,CASSFYGGRRSGNTIYF,TGTGCCAGCAGCTTTTACGGCGGGCGAAGATCTGGAAACACCATATATTTT
-,TRBV6-5,many,TRBJ1-1,CASSYELNTEAFF,TGTGCCAGCAGTTACGAACTGAACACTGAAGCTTTCTTT
-,TRBV4-2,few,TRBJ1-3,CASSQDRRGAVGNTIYF,TGTGCCAGCAGCCAAGATCGGCGGGGGGCGGTGGGAAACACCATATATTTT
-,TRBV7-6,many,TRBJ1-5,CASSLGGEQPQHF,TGTGCCAGCAGCTTAGGAGGGGAGCAGCCCCAGCATTTT
TRBD2,TRBV20-1,-,TRBJ2-1,CSASPGLGRNEQFF,TGCAGTGCTAGCCCGGGACTAGGGAGAAATGAGCAGTTCTTC
-,TRBV6-6,-,TRBJ1-5,CASSYSARDSNQPQHF,TGTGCCAGCAGTTACTCGGCCAGAGATAGCAATCAGCCCCAGCATTTT
TRBD1,TRBV20-1,many,TRBJ1-5,CSASRQDRGISYEPQHF,TGCAGTGCTAGTCGCCAAGACAGGGGGATATCATATGAGCCCCAGCATTTT
TRBD1,TRBV7-2,many,TRBJ2-7,CASSTRDRGTPTYEQYF,TGTGCCAGCAGCACAAGGGACAGGGGGACGCCCACGTACGAGCAGTACTTC
TRBD1,TRBV5-1,many,TRBJ2-3,CASSLDTGADTQYF,TGCGCCAGCAGCTTGGATACAGGGGCAGATACGCAGTATTTT
-,TRBV20-1,few,TRBJ2-5,CSARKQGQETQYF,TGCAGTGCTAGAAAGCAGGGGCAAGAGACCCAGTACTTC
-,TRBV5-1,many,TRBJ2-7,CASSLQGTEQYF,TGCGCCAGCAGCTTGCAAGGGACCGAGCAGTACTTC
-,TRBV20-1,many,TRBJ2-2,CSASSPNTGELFF,TGCAGTGCTAGTTCGCCGAACACCGGGGAGCTGTTTTTT
TRBD2,TRBV12-3/TRBV12-4,-,TRBJ2-3,CASSLERGGVLHRTDTQYF,TGTGCCAGCAGTTTGGAGCGGGGGGGCGTTCTTCACCGCACAGATACGCAGTATTTT
TRBD1,TRBV4-2,many,TRBJ1-2,CASSQGDRGNGYTF,TGTGCCAGCAGCCAAGGGGACAGGGGTAATGGCTACACCTTC
-,TRBV20-1,-,TRBJ2-3,CSALDSVNTDTQYF,TGCAGTGCTCTTGACTCCGTTAACACAGATACGCAGTATTTT
-,TRBV6-5,many,TRBJ1-2,CASSYSGFPANYGYTF,TGTGCCAGCAGTTACTCTGGTTTCCCAGCTAACTATGGCTACACCTTC
-,TRBV20-1,many,TRBJ1-5,CSADTGAGQPQHF,TGCAGTGCTGACACCGGGGCGGGCCAGCCCCAGCATTTT
-,TRBV7-2,few,TRBJ1-5,CASSLEAGFNQPQHF,TGTGCCAGCAGCTTAGAGGCAGGTTTTAATCAGCCCCAGCATTTT
TRBD1,TRBV7-6,-,TRBJ1-1,CASSLVHRDRGVTEAFF,TGTGCCAGCAGCTTAGTCCATCGGGACAGGGGGGTCACTGAAGCTTTCTTT
TRBD1,TRBV5-1,many,TRBJ2-3,CASSLASGGADTQYF,TGCGCCAGCAGCTTGGCTTCAGGGGGCGCAGATACGCAGTATTTT
-,TRBV15,many,TRBJ1-1,CATSRDLGGAEAFF,TGTGCCACCAGCAGAGATTTGGGGGGGGCAGAAGCTTTCTTT
-,TRBV5-5,many,TRBJ1-5,CASSWGQGTNQPQNF,-